Described below is a single T cell receptor beta chain sequence and its context. Its target is not known. The data derive from a study of T cell responses to AZD1222 COVID-19 vaccine. The data were produced by immunoSEQ multiplex PCR, yet TCRdb's version contains in-frame clones alone and is incomplete. The data hold 100,000 to 120,000 clones, with about 94% observed a single time. Trimming left V 1 base short and J 1 base short, with 5 bases between. This CDR3 has 15 residues. Germline lookup yields CDR1 LGHNT and CDR2 FRNRAP. General study points: Epitopes outside B.1.351 and B.1.1.7 mutated regions reportedly drew nearly half of spike TCRs. After the peak T cell response, and only then, were repertoires sampled. The study found vaccine-associated CD4 TCRs spanning spike, dominant at 160-218 and 743-854. Only 5 or 6 individuals given AZD1222 were seropositive at baseline.

The sample consisted of peripheral blood, taken 28 days after the second AZD1222 dose. The chain has TRBV12-5 and TRBJ2-6; D is undetermined. This clonotype originated in an adult who received the AZD1222 COVID-19 vaccine. CDR3: CASGLEVSGANVLTF. As DNA, the CDR3 is TGTGCTAGTGGTTTGGAGGTATCTGGGGCCAACGTCCTGACTTTC. Together with reference TRBV12-5 and TRBJ2-6, the CDR3 gives the full variable domain: DARVTQTPRHKVTEMGQEVTMRCQPILGHNTVFWYRQTMMQGLELLAYFRNRAPLDDSGMPKDRFSAEMPDATLATLKIQPSEPRDSAVYFCASGLEVSGANVLTFGAGSRLTVL.